The 26 T cell receptor beta chains reported below all come from one sample, sequenced in a study of sequential checkpoint blockade in melanoma. Stated treatment: randomized to nivolumab then ipilimumab (arm A) or the reverse (arm B). Sequenced by immunoSEQ multiplex PCR; TCRdb stores in-frame clones only, minus some. The sample holds about 18,000 clones, about 25% seen once. The specimen comprised tumor tissue (inferred from file names), sampled from a patient given nivolumab and ipilimumab in sequence. All receptors come from a human donor with melanoma.

The chain is built from TRBV10-2 and TRBJ2-7; 12 nucleotides match TRBD1. CDR1 is WSHSY, CDR2 SAAADI, per germline. The CDR3 length is 13 residues. The J segment lost 7 bases and the V segment lost 9 bases, leaving 7 bases of the junction unmatched. CDR3 in DNA: TGCGCCAGAGCGGGACAGGGGGCTTGTGAGCAGTACTTC. Translation: CARAGQGACEQYF.

This clone was seen more than once but under ten times. The rearrangement joins TRBV11-3 to TRBJ2-1; D may match TRBD1 or TRBD2 (6 bases each). CDR3 length: 18 residues. Germline-derived CDR1 and CDR2 are SGHNT and YENEEA. V shed 4 bases and J shed 6 bases, with 25 bases lying between them. Here the CDR3 DNA reads TGTGCCAGCAGCTCAGGGGAAGGGTGGAGGGGGATCCCCAATGAGCAGTTCTTC. Its protein product is CASSSGEGWRGIPNEQFF.

This clone has just a few counts. The CDR3 loop is CASSLGVDPTEQYF. CDR3 DNA: TGTGCCAGCAGCTTAGGAGTCGATCCTACCGAGCAGTACTTC. The chain recombines TRBV11-3 with TRBJ2-7; D gene ambiguous. V shed 1 base and J shed 6 bases, with 13 bases lying between them. Germline loops: CDR1 SGHNT, CDR2 YENEEA. There are 14 residues in the CDR3.

The chain uses TRBV11-3 and TRBJ2-5; TRBD1 aligns across 8 bases. Germline values: CDR1 SGHNT, CDR2 YENEEA. This CDR3 spans 14 amino acids. Trimming cost V 4 bases and J 5 bases; bases outside gene matches: 6. The CDR3 region has the DNA TGTGCCAGCAGCTATACAGGGGGTTCGGAGACCCAGTACTTC. Residues: CASSYTGGSETQYF.

The genes are TRBV19 and TRBJ2-7; TRBD2 matches at 8 bases. CDR3 length: 17 amino acids. Germline trimming cut 6 bases from V and 2 bases from J; bases unmatched to any gene: 15. The germline V gene has CDR1 LNHDA and CDR2 SQIVND (reference sequence). The CDR3 here is CASRRWGAGVGPYEQYF. CDR3 DNA: TGTGCCAGTAGAAGATGGGGAGCGGGAGTAGGACCCTACGAGCAGTACTTC.

The CDR3 protein is CASKTRRGGRTEAFF. CDR3 coding DNA: TGTGCCAGCAAAACCCGCCGCGGGGGGAGAACTGAAGCTTTCTTT. The chain has TRBV28 and TRBJ1-1, with D tentatively TRBD1 (5 bases). The V end lost 7 bases, the J end lost 5 bases, and 20 bases lay between the germline ends. Germline V gene data show CDR1 as MDHEN and CDR2 as SYDVKM. The CDR3 contains 15 residues.

This clone was seen only a few times. The chain joins TRBV11-3 to TRBJ2-4, with 9 bases that match TRBD2. Germline CDR1 SGHNT, CDR2 YENEEA. The V gene end was trimmed by 2 bases and the J gene end by 0 bases; junction bases not matched to a gene: 5. This CDR3 contains 17 residues. CDR3 sequence reads: CASSLRLAGLAKNIQYF. The CDR3 DNA sequence: TGTGCCAGCAGCTTACGCCTAGCGGGGCTAGCCAAAAACATTCAGTACTTC.

This clone turned up a few times. The chain uses TRBV29-1 and TRBJ2-2; the D gene is possibly TRBD1 (5 bases). The CDR3 length is 14 residues. Germline CDR1 is SQVTM and CDR2 is ANQGSEA. Trimming left V 3 bases short and J 5 bases short, with 13 bases between. For the CDR3, the DNA is TGCAGCGTTGACAGGGCAGGGCATACCGGGGAGCTGTTTTTT. Its translation is CSVDRAGHTGELFF.

This clone was recorded a few times. This rearrangement joins TRBV6-8 to TRBJ1-2; the D is unclear. The V end was cut by 2 bases, the J end by 6 bases, with 10 bases between. In germline, CDR1 is MNHGY, CDR2 SAAAGT. This CDR3 is built from 13 residues. In DNA, the CDR3 is TGTGCCAGCAGTTACCCGTTGCCGGATGGCTACACCTTC. Protein product: CASSYPLPDGYTF.

In this sample, this clone turned up many times. This rearrangement joins TRBV6-8 to TRBJ1-2, with D uncertain. Per germline, CDR1 MNHGY and CDR2 SAAAGT. Trimming shortened V by 6 bases and J by 8 bases, and 16 bases separated the two germline ends. This CDR3 comprises 13 residues. In nucleotides, the CDR3 is TGTGCCAGCAGGAGGATTATGGCTTTCGGCTACACCTTC. Translated: CASRRIMAFGYTF.

This chain joins TRBV6-8 and TRBJ1-4, with D uncertain. V lost 6 bases, J lost 4 bases, and 12 bases lay in between. CDR1 MNHGY and CDR2 SAAAGT come from the germline V gene. The CDR3 runs to 14 residues. The CDR3 protein is CASRHEHGNEKLFF. The CDR3 nucleotides are TGTGCCAGCAGACATGAACATGGTAATGAAAAACTGTTTTTT.

This clone appeared a few times. The chain couples TRBV6-8 to TRBJ2-7; possible D gene TRBD2, 6 bases. The CDR3 loop spans 13 amino acids. Trimming cost V 5 bases and J 3 bases, with 11 bases left between them. Per germline, CDR1 MNHGY and CDR2 SAAAGT. The CDR3 DNA reads TGTGCCAGCAGTATACTGCGGGGCTACGAGCAGTACTTC. As protein: CASSILRGYEQYF.

The count of this clone is one. The V gene is TRBV19, the J gene TRBJ2-1; D is undetermined. Germline values: CDR1 LNHDA, CDR2 SQIVND (reference sequence). Trimming shortened V by 6 bases and J by 8 bases, and 17 bases separated the two germline ends. The CDR3 is made up of 14 amino acids. CDR3 sequence: CASSRDLAAYEQFF. As DNA, the CDR3 is TGTGCCAGTAGCCGCGACCTTGCCGCGTATGAGCAGTTCTTC.

This clone came up many times. The CDR3 loop is CASSLGRLAGGQGTYEQYF. As DNA, the CDR3 is TGTGCCAGCAGCTTGGGGAGACTAGCGGGAGGTCAAGGGACCTACGAGCAGTACTTC. V is TRBV11-3 and J is TRBJ2-7, with TRBD2 matching 13 bases. Germline CDR1 SGHNT, CDR2 YENEEA. There are 19 residues in the CDR3. V trimming: 3 bases; J trimming: 2 bases; junction bases outside the gene matches: 13.

The chain couples TRBV9 to TRBJ2-1, with 11 bases aligning to TRBD1. Unmatched junction bases numbered 10, after V lost 3 bases and J lost 5 bases. Per the germline V gene, CDR1 is SGDLS and CDR2 is YYNGEE. The CDR3 spans 17 residues. DNA for the CDR3: TGTGCCAGCAGCGAGATAACCGGGACAGGGGGGAACAATGAGCAGTTCTTC. It translates to CASSEITGTGGNNEQFF.

This chain uses TRBV30 with TRBJ1-1; D remains ambiguous. Germline CDR1 reads GTSNPN; CDR2 reads SVGIG (reference sequence). The length of the CDR3 is 12 residues. V gave up 5 bases and J gave up 5 bases, with 12 bases separating them. The CDR3 DNA is TGTGCCTGGCTAGGGCGAGGGACTGAAGCTTTCTTT. It specifies CAWLGRGTEAFF.

This clone was counted between two and nine times. The V gene is TRBV11-3, the J gene TRBJ1-4; the D gene is possibly TRBD1 (6 bases). Germline loops: CDR1 SGHNT, CDR2 YENEEA. The germline V and J ends were trimmed by 5 bases and 5 bases, with 12 bases remaining between them. There are 14 residues in the CDR3. CDR3: CASSGQTKNEKLFF. The CDR3 region has the DNA TGTGCCAGCAGCGGACAGACGAAAAATGAAAAACTGTTTTTT. The full variable domain, in which reference TRBV11-3 and TRBJ1-4 provide the parts outside the CDR3, is EAGVVQSPRYKIIEKKQPVAFWCNPISGHNTLYWYLQNLGQGPELLIRYENEEAVDDSQLPKDRFSAERLKGVDSTLKIQPAELGDSAVYLCASSGQTKNEKLFFGSGTQLSVL.

The chain has TRBV30 and TRBJ2-2; unclear D gene. Germline CDR1 reads GTSNPN; CDR2 reads SVGIG (reference sequence). CDR3 length: 12 amino acids. The V and J ends lost 8 bases and 5 bases respectively, with 12 bases between them. CDR3 DNA: TGTGCCAGGGAAGAAGCAACCGGGGAGCTGTTTTTT. Translating it yields CAREEATGELFF.

This clone showed up just a few times. V gene TRBV9 combines with J gene TRBJ1-6; 8 positions agree with TRBD1. This CDR3 spans 15 amino acids. The V and J ends lost 4 bases and 3 bases, in that order; junction bases with no gene match: 3. Germline V gene data show CDR1 as SGDLS and CDR2 as YYNGEE. The chain's CDR3 is CASSRTGNYNSPLHF. CDR3 sequence (DNA): TGTGCCAGCAGCAGGACAGGGAACTATAATTCACCCCTCCACTTT. The whole variable domain, filled in from reference TRBV9 and TRBJ1-6, reads DSGVTQTPKHLITATGQRVTLRCSPRSGDLSVYWYQQSLDQGLQFLIQYYNGEERAKGNILERFSAQQFPDLHSELNLSSLELGDSALYFCASSRTGNYNSPLHFGNGTRLTVT.

The sample holds a few counts of this clone. Mismatch with germline at one junction end may stem from a read error. The V call is TRBV6-8, the J call TRBJ2-2; D may correspond to TRBD1 or TRBD2 (5 bases each). CDR1 is MNHGY, CDR2 SAAAGT, per germline. This CDR3 spans 14 amino acids. The CDR3 loop reads CASSDSGLTGELFF. The CDR3 nucleotides are TGTGCCAGCAGTGACTCGGGGCTCACCGGGGAGCTGTTTTTT.

The rearrangement joins TRBV6-8 to TRBJ2-7; a possible D gene is TRBD1 (6 bases). The germline CDR1 and CDR2 sequences are MNHGY and SAAAGT. The CDR3 totals 13 residues. The V and J ends lost 10 bases and 3 bases respectively, with 16 bases between them. The CDR3 sequence: CATQGGLDYEQYF. The CDR3 DNA is TGTGCCACCCAAGGGGGATTGGACTACGAGCAGTACTTC.

J is TRBJ1-1 and V is TRBV6-8, with D hard to call. Germline V gene lookup returns CDR1 MNHGY and CDR2 SAAAGT. This CDR3 is 14 amino acids long. The V end was cut by 4 bases, the J end by 3 bases, with 12 bases between. The CDR3 sequence: CASSFGGGYTEAFF. In DNA, the CDR3 is TGTGCCAGCAGTTTCGGTGGAGGGTACACTGAAGCTTTCTTT.

The genes are TRBV7-6 and TRBJ2-7, with unresolved D. This CDR3 has 14 amino acids. Germline V gives CDR1 SGHVS, CDR2 FNYEAQ. Trimming cost V 1 base and J 1 base, with 8 bases left between them. The CDR3 is CASSLGARSYEQYF. The DNA of the CDR3 is TGTGCCAGCAGCTTAGGCGCCAGATCCTACGAGCAGTACTTC.

This chain links TRBV11-3 with TRBJ1-4; perhaps TRBD1 as D (5 bases). V lost 5 bases and J 10 bases, leaving 20 bases between the germline ends. The CDR3 length is 15 residues. Germline V lookup: CDR1 SGHNT, CDR2 YENEEA. The CDR3 sequence is CASSTPSGTPGKLFF. In nucleotides, the CDR3 is TGTGCCAGCAGCACCCCTTCGGGGACGCCGGGAAAACTGTTTTTT.

The chain couples TRBV19 to TRBJ2-2, with 12 bases lining up with TRBD2. The CDR3 totals 17 residues. The V and J ends lost 3 bases and 6 bases, in that order; junction bases with no gene match: 8. CDR1 is LNHDA and CDR2 is SQIVND in the germline V gene (reference sequence). CDR3 nucleotide sequence: TGTGCCAGTAGTATTGACACTAGCGGGAGGAGTGCCGGGGAGCTGTTTTTT. It is translated as CASSIDTSGRSAGELFF.

Many counts were recorded for this clone. This rearrangement joins TRBV11-3 to TRBJ2-3; 8 nucleotides align to TRBD2. Germline lookup yields CDR1 SGHNT and CDR2 YENEEA. The CDR3 length is 15 residues. The V and J ends lost 5 bases and 8 bases, in that order; junction bases with no gene match: 12. The CDR3 DNA follows: TGTGCCAGCAGCGCCATCGCGGGGGGAACGGGTACGCAGTATTTT. The encoded protein is CASSAIAGGTGTQYF.